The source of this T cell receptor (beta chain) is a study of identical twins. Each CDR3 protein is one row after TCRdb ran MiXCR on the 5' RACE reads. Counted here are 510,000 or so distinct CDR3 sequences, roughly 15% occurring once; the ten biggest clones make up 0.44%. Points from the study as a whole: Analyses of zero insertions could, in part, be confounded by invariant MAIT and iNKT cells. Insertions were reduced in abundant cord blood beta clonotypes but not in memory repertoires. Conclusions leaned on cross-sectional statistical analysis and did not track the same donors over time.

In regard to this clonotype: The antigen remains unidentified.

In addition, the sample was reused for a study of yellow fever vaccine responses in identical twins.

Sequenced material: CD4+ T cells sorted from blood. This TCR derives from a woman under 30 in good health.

DNA for the CDR3: TGTGCCAGCAGTTTAAGAGTCCAGGTCGGGGATACGCAGTATTTT. It encodes CASSLRVQVGDTQYF. The chain has TRBV28 and TRBJ2-3, with no clear D. Trimming took off 2 bases at V and 6 bases at J, with 15 bases between the two ends. CDR1 MDHEN and CDR2 SYDVKM come from the germline V gene. This CDR3 is built from 15 residues.